This T cell receptor (beta chain) comes out of a study of blood T cells in healthy people across ages. PCR was performed a second time for about 7 to 11 cycles using a sample-barcoded 5' primer and a J-beta primer mix. TCRdb re-called the 5' RACE reads with MiXCR, one entry per CDR3 protein. Here the sample spans over 1,300,000 distinct CDR3 sequences, approximately 59% being singletons. This CDR3 is built from 14 residues. V shed 8 bases, J shed 2 bases, and the junction held 3 bases outside the gene matches. Germline assignment: CDR1 MNHEY and CDR2 SVGAGI. The TCR was taken from a young man in good health. The rearrangement links TRBV6-5 to TRBJ1-5; 10 nucleotides line up with TRBD1. The sequencing input was blood. CDR3 coding DNA: TGTGCCAGCGGGACAGGGGTGGGCAATCAGCCCCAGCATTTT. It specifies CASGTGVGNQPQHF.